The TCR beta chain described here comes from a study of T cell changes during pregnancy in multiple sclerosis (dated by TCRdb to about 2019). For the wider study: The study looked at changes in the T cell repertoire across pregnancy in women with multiple sclerosis.

From cysteine to phenylalanine, the CDR3 is 16 amino acids long. Only CDR3 DNA remains: 48 bases, in frame from the first base. Sequences MNHEY (CDR1) and SMNVEV (CDR2) are obtained from the germline V gene (reference sequence). The V end gives up 7 bases and the J end 5 bases, leaving 11 bases in the junction not matched to a gene. Libraries were constructed by the immunoSEQ multiplex PCR assay. The clones in this table, taken by TCRdb from immuneACCESS, are in-frame only. Not every clone is retained; where verified, under half of the shortfall comes from an unresolved V gene, and the cause of the rest is unknown. The sample data list about 50,000 clones, and 80% to 95% of these were observed just once. The ten most abundant clones make up 0.39% of the sample. In regard to this clone: Its antigen is still unknown. Base quality data are lacking; no much larger clone is found one base away.

The receptor comes from a female donor with multiple sclerosis, enrolled in a pregnancy study. The sequence is built from TRBV27 and TRBJ2-1, with 10 bases aligning to TRBD2. The sample in question was CD4+ T cells from peripheral blood mononuclear cells, obtained after pregnancy. CDR3 protein: CASTALGLARHNEQFF. The base sequence is TGTGCCAGCACCGCGCTGGGACTAGCGAGACACAATGAGCAGTTCTTC.